A selection of T cell receptor beta chains follows, all from one sample in a study of T cells after posttransplantation cyclophosphamide. Assay: immunoSEQ multiplex PCR; the TCRdb copy retains only in-frame clones and omits some. This repertoire holds roughly 40,000 clones, and none appear only once. The sample comprised PBMCs. These receptors all come from a woman in her 50s in good health and a related stem cell transplant donor. CDR3s leave out the opening cysteine and the closing phenylalanine or tryptophan. Each record gives: CDR3 length, J gene, V gene, CDR3 protein.

12 | TRBJ2-1 | TRBV7-3 | ASSPHDSGGAQF
9 | TRBJ2-4 | TRBV29-1 | SAGYLNIQY
12 | TRBJ2-7 | TRBV28 | ASSLEATSYEQY
12 | TRBJ1-5 | TRBV7-8 | ASSLTGGYQPQH
10 | TRBJ1-1 | TRBV14 | ASSYQGGEAF
11 | TRBJ2-7 | TRBV5-1 | ASSLGTENEQY
11 | TRBJ2-7 | TRBV7-9 | ASSTVVSYEQY
13 | TRBJ2-1 | TRBV5-4 | ASSLTGGRYNEQF
19 | TRBJ1-5 | TRBV28 | ASRPIPGQGAMLWGNQPQH
13 | - | TRBV27 | ASSLGGTGEHEQY
15 | TRBJ1-1 | TRBV9 | ASSDNRDRGGNTEAF
14 | TRBJ2-7 | TRBV10-2 | ASHQGTFVSTYEQY
13 | TRBJ1-4 | TRBV11-3 | ASSPRGGRDEKLF
15 | TRBJ2-3 | TRBV9 | ASSARGLTTSTDTQY
16 | TRBJ1-6 | TRBV5-1 | ASSLLGTGDSYNSPLH
12 | TRBJ2-3 | TRBV5-1 | ASCTTGVVDTQY
13 | TRBJ2-2 | TRBV28 | ASSYLGALTGELF
11 | TRBJ1-5 | TRBV7-2 | ASSFQGNQPQH
11 | TRBJ1-2 | TRBV30 | AWRPRGLDGYT
12 | TRBJ2-5 | TRBV11-3 | ASSLGLAEETQY
12 | TRBJ1-3 | TRBV7-3 | ASSLRGTGNTIY
13 | TRBJ2-7 | TRBV6-1 | ASSDSGGIVYEQY
13 | TRBJ2-5 | TRBV6-1 | ASSLGLALIETQY
14 | TRBJ1-2 | TRBV7-6 | ASSLGGQGGAYGYT
16 | TRBJ1-1 | TRBV7-2 | ASSPLGGATSKNTEAF
14 | TRBJ2-7 | TRBV6-1 | ASSEPGQGHLYEQY
13 | TRBJ2-3 | TRBV7-2 | ASSLVAGGPGTQY
17 | TRBJ1-2 | TRBV30 | AWSVGVPATGGYWYGYT
13 | TRBJ1-1 | TRBV27 | ASSSTGSFPTEAF
10 | TRBJ1-5 | TRBV28 | ASSSGAQPQH
14 | TRBJ1-3 | TRBV27 | ASKSSGGVSGNTIY
14 | TRBJ1-2 | TRBV18 | ASSPPMHRQFYGYT
12 | TRBJ1-5 | TRBV7-9 | ASTAEGSNQPQH
11 | TRBJ2-5 | TRBV4-3 | ASSQGDRETQY
17 | TRBJ1-5 | TRBV7-8 | ASSPSGLQGVYSNQPQH
12 | TRBJ2-1 | TRBV29-1 | SVEGLAGGNEQF
13 | TRBJ2-5 | TRBV9 | ASSVEQGLWETQY
12 | TRBJ2-3 | TRBV5-4 | ASSFAGATDTQY
12 | TRBJ1-5 | TRBV6-1 | AGKTGDYNQPQH
14 | TRBJ1-1 | TRBV6-6 | ASSYSIGEIDTEAF
11 | TRBJ2-1 | TRBV4-2 | ASSRDRDNEQF
11 | TRBJ2-2 | TRBV29-1 | SVVGTPTGELF
13 | TRBJ1-1 | TRBV28 | ASSPPFRANTEAF
13 | TRBJ2-1 | TRBV27 | ASSPLAGPGDEQF
11 | TRBJ1-2 | TRBV6-6 | ASSFGTGGGYT
12 | TRBJ1-1 | TRBV27 | ASSLRAGDRVAF
13 | TRBJ1-1 | TRBV7-8 | ASSPAGQMNTEAF
13 | TRBJ1-5 | TRBV13 | ASSVKTDTNQPQH
12 | TRBJ1-6 | TRBV6-6 | ASSYAGYNSPLH
13 | TRBJ1-1 | TRBV4-1 | ASSQDSSVYTEAF
15 | TRBJ1-5 | TRBV6-1 | ASSEARRDRDNQPQH